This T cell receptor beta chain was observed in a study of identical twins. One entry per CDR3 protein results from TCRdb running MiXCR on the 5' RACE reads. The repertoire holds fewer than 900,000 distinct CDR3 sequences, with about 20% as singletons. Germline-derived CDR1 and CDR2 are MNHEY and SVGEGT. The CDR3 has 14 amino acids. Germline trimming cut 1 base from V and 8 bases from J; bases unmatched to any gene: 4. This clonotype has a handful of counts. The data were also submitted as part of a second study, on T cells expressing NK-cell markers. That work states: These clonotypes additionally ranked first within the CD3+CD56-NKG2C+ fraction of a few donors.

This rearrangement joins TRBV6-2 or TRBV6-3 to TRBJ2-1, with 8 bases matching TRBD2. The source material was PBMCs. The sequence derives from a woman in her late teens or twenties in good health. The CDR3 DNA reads TGTGCCAGCAGTTACTATACGGGAGGGGATGAGCAGTTCTTC. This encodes CASSYYTGGDEQFF.